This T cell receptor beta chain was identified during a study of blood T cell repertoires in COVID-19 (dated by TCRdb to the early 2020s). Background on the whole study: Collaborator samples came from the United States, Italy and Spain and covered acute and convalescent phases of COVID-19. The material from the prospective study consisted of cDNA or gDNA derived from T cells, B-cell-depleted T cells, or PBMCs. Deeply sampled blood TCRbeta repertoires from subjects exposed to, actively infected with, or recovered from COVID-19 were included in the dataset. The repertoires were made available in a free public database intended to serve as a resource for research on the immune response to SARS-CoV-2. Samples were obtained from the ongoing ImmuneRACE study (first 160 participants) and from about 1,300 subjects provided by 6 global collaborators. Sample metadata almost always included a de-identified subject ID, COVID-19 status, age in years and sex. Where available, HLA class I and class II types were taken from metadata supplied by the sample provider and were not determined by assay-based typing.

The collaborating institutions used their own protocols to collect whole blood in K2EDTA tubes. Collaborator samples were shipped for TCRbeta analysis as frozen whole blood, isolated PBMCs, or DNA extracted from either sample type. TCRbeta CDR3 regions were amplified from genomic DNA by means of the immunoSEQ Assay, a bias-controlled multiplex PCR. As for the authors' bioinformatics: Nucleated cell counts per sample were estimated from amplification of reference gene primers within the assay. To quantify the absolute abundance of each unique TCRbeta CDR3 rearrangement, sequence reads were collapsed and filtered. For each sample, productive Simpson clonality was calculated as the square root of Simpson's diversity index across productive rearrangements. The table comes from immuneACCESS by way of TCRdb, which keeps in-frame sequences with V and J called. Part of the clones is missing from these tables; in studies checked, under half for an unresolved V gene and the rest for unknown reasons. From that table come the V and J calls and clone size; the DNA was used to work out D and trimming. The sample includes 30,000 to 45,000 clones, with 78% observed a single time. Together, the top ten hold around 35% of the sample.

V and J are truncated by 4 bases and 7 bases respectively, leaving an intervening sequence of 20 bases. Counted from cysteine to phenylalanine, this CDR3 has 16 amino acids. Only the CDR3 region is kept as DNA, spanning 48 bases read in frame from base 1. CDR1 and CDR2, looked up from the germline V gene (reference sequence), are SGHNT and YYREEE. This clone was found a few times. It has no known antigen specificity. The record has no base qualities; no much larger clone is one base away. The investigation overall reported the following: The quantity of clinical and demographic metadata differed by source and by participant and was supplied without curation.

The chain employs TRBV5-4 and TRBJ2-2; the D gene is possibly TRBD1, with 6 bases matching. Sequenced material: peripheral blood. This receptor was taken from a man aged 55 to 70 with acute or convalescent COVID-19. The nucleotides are TGTGCCAGCAGCCCCCCGGGACACTCCCAGGGCGGGGAGCTGTTTTTT. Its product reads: CASSPPGHSQGGELFF.